The source of this T cell receptor (beta chain) is a study of identical twins' blood T cells (dated by TCRdb to 2013 to 2014). For the study in its entirety: Roughly 50 million Illumina reads were obtained across around twelve libraries, of which six were alpha-chain libraries and six were beta-chain libraries. TCR alpha and beta chain repertoires of three pairs of monozygous twins were compared using next-generation sequencing to assess genetic influence on repertoire formation. What the authors observed across the whole study: The study stated that the proposed role of the TCRalpha J segment in MHC recognition during thymic selection needs to be validated by independent studies. Because the twins were reared together, environmental influences could not be ruled out as the explanation for twin similarity. The count of CDR3 clonotypes shared by two donors depended mainly on the product of the two donors' cloneset sizes, and twins did not clearly depart from this trend. Twin pairs were reported to be markedly more alike in V gene usage than unrelated donors were, even when looking at non-selected out-of-frame TCRbeta clonotypes. Among the most abundant TCRbeta clonotypes, more CDR3 sequences were shared by each donor with her twin than with unrelated donors.

Library construction relied on 5' RACE. The sequencing machine was an Illumina Genome Analyzer IIx. The RNA-based TCR cDNA libraries were made using a previously described protocol that was modified in several ways. Sample-specific barcodes were introduced on both ends of each TCR cDNA library during cDNA synthesis and amplification to prevent cross-contamination. The source study handled its data this way. Each library contained about 2.2 to 3.6 million CDR3-containing reads, and somewhere between about 95,000 and nearly 500,000 clonotypes were identified for each individual. Reads with improper barcode index combinations were discarded, and clonesets were then built for each library with the MiTCR software. While assembling CDR3 clonotypes, MiTCR corrected PCR and sequencing errors and either filtered or rescued low-quality reads. Artificial out-of-frame clonotypes were mapped to in-frame sequences, with one indel allowed in the CDR3, and then removed. Similarity of V and J gene usage between donors was measured as Jensen-Shannon divergence divided by mean entropy. TCRdb redid the processing of the public reads, applying fastp at Q25 and MiXCR, and retained in-frame beta chains. Entries that share a CDR3 protein sequence are merged under the most common genes and DNA. TCRdb, not the authors, supplied the V and J calls. The sample table contains 350,000 to 400,000 distinct CDR3 sequences; only one count was recorded for about 28% of them. Of the sample, about 6.1% is held by the ten largest clones.

V and J lose 4 bases and 11 bases, and a span of 15 bases separates them. For CDR1 and CDR2, the germline V gene lists SQVTM and ANQGSEA. The CDR3 holds 12 amino acids from the cysteine to the phenylalanine. The retained sequence is limited to the CDR3, 36 bases, with the frame set at the first base. This clonotype was observed once. What this receptor recognizes is not known. A read error may explain this, as a much larger clone is one base away. Donors were six healthy women forming three monozygous twin pairs. Each of the three twin pairs had been raised together, and the twins in each pair were thought likely to have encountered the same infectious agents and vaccines. TCR cDNA libraries were prepared from RNA that was isolated from peripheral blood mononuclear cells.

The chain was built from TRBV29-1 and TRBJ1-5; a weak D assignment points to TRBD1 (6 bases agree). The sample consisted of PBMCs. The clonotype originates from a woman between 18 and 50 years old in good health. The CDR3: CSVGTDRSAQHF. The DNA sequence is given as TGCAGCGTTGGGACAGATCGATCAGCCCAGCATTTT.